This T cell receptor (beta chain) derives from a study of CD8+ T cells in alopecia areata. The ends lost 5 bases at V and 0 bases at J; junction bases unmatched: 2. Germline V gives CDR1 SEHNR, CDR2 FQNEAQ (reference sequence). The CDR3 sequence is 14 residues long. Indicated treatment: oral pan-JAK inhibitor, 5-10 mg twice daily. Researchers picked out CD4+ and CD8+ T cells from PBMCs by sorting. This clone has more than one count but fewer than ten. cDNA prepared by RNA extraction and subsequent reverse transcription served as the template for sequencing. This table comes from immunoSEQ multiplex PCR, and its TCRdb copy is limited to in-frame clones, with some not included. The profile shows over 100,000 clones, about half of them singletons.

This chain uses TRBV7-9 with TRBJ1-1; 8 nucleotides line up with TRBD1. This receptor was identified in a human donor with alopecia areata. Here the sequenced sample was CD4+ T cells sorted from blood, taken at week 4, from a patient treated with tofacitinib. CDR3 loop: CASSGGQVNTEAFF. CDR3 coding DNA: TGTGCCAGCAGCGGGGGACAGGTGAACACTGAAGCTTTCTTT.